This T cell receptor (beta chain) was found in a study of cytomegalovirus exposure and HLA in healthy donors. Findings and limits, study-wide: Association of a missense DCLRE1C variant with TCR beta V- and J-gene trimming was reported in a later analysis. The investigators catalogued 150 to 200 TCR beta chains as cytomegalovirus-associated. Later analysis placed DRB1 highest and HLA-C lowest in TCR association rates, which differed by HLA locus.

For this clone: Its antigen is unknown.

Germline values: CDR1 SGHRS, CDR2 YFSETQ. The CDR3 contains 15 residues. V lost 4 bases, J lost 8 bases, and 18 bases lay in between. The PCR contained 60 Vbeta and 13 Jbeta primers. Per the authors' pipeline: An analysis performed later counted 81 million or so unique TCR beta chains (roughly 11 million of them shared). Sequenced by immunoSEQ multiplex PCR; TCRdb stores in-frame clones only, minus some. That table gives V, J and clone size, and the DNA gave D and trimming. Of about 120,000 clones listed, over 75% were seen once; the top ten hold approximately 11%. The specimen sequenced was PBMCs. The origin of this receptor is a man aged 35-49 years in good health and CMV-seropositive. The chain links TRBV5-1 to TRBJ1-4; D perhaps matches TRBD1 (6 bases). The CDR3 spells CASSPSGAVGEKLFF. CDR3 coding DNA: TGCGCCAGCAGCCCGTCAGGGGCGGTAGGAGAAAAACTGTTTTTT.